The 21 T cell receptor beta chains below were found in one sample sequenced in a study of cytomegalovirus exposure and HLA in healthy donors. A multiplex PCR was run with 60 Vbeta primers and 13 Jbeta primers. Repertoires were generated with immunoSEQ multiplex PCR, while TCRdb's copy carries only in-frame clones and drops some. The sample lists roughly 110,000 clones; 79% were seen once. Sequencing was performed on PBMCs. These receptor sequences come from a woman aged 18-29 years in good health and CMV-seropositive.

This chain joins TRBV4-1 and TRBJ2-1; 9 bases are shared with TRBD2. This CDR3 has 15 amino acids. Germline CDR1 and CDR2: MGHRA and YSYEKL. J gave up 4 bases and V 6 bases, and 7 bases lay outside the gene matches. DNA of the CDR3: TGCGCCAGCAGGGCCTGGACTAGCGAATACAATGAGCAGTTCTTC. This encodes CASRAWTSEYNEQFF.

This sequence joins TRBV5-1 and TRBJ2-7; D is unresolved. With 0 bases removed from V and 2 bases from J, the gap between germline ends came to 9 bases. This CDR3 comprises 14 residues. The V gene's germline CDR1 is SGHRS and CDR2 YFSETQ. CDR3: CASSLGAGTYEQYF. The CDR3 DNA reads as TGCGCCAGCAGCTTGGGTGCAGGCACCTACGAGCAGTACTTC.

The chain links TRBV7-8 to TRBJ1-1; D call uncertain. The V end was cut by 3 bases, the J end by 5 bases, with 13 bases between. Per the germline V gene, CDR1 is SGHVS and CDR2 is FQNEAQ. The CDR3 has 14 amino acids. This CDR3 is CASSFPGWRTEAFF. CDR3 nucleotides: TGTGCCAGCAGCTTCCCCGGATGGAGGACTGAAGCTTTCTTT.

The chain links TRBV11-3 to TRBJ2-1, with D possibly matching TRBD2 (5 bases). The CDR3 consists of 15 residues. Germline CDR1 SGHNT, CDR2 YENEEA. V lost 6 bases and J 0 bases, leaving 12 bases between the germline ends. The CDR3 reads CASSRTADSYNEQFF. The CDR3 DNA reads as TGTGCCAGCAGTCGTACAGCGGACTCCTACAATGAGCAGTTCTTC.

The chain carries TRBV12-5 and TRBJ1-3; no firm D call. Germline CDR1 reads LGHNT; CDR2 reads FRNRAP. CDR3 length: 16 residues. V dropped 0 bases and J dropped 4 bases, with 13 bases sitting between them. The DNA of the CDR3 is TGTGCTAGTGGTTTGGTACTGAACAGCGGAGGAAACACCATATATTTT. This sequence encodes CASGLVLNSGGNTIYF.

This sequence joins TRBV4-1 and TRBJ2-1; D perhaps matches TRBD1 (7 bases). Per the germline V gene, CDR1 is MGHRA and CDR2 is YSYEKL. V was pared by 3 bases and J by 7 bases, with 16 bases between. The CDR3 has 15 amino acids. The CDR3 DNA follows: TGCGCCAGCAGCCACGAAACCAGGGGGAGGAATGAGCAGTTCTTC. Translating it yields CASSHETRGRNEQFF.

This chain uses TRBV15 with TRBJ2-3; perhaps TRBD1 as D (6 bases). Germline V gene sequence: CDR1 LNHNV, CDR2 YYDKDF (reference sequence). This CDR3 has 16 amino acids. V dropped 5 bases and J dropped 0 bases, with 15 bases sitting between them. The CDR3 nucleotides are TGTGCCACCAGCTCTCGGACAGACTCTAGCACAGATACGCAGTATTTT. Protein sequence: CATSSRTDSSTDTQYF. The entire variable domain, with the rest obtained from reference TRBV15 and TRBJ2-3, is as follows: DAMVIQNPRYQVTQFGKPVTLSCSQTLNHNVMYWYQQKSSQAPKLLFHYYDKDFNNEADTPDNFQSRRPNTSFCFLDIRSPGLGDTAMYLCATSSRTDSSTDTQYFGPGTRLTVL.

The chain employs TRBV5-4 and TRBJ2-7; no clear D gene. V shed 3 bases and J shed 5 bases, with 12 bases lying between them. The CDR3 is 13 residues long. Germline V lookup: CDR1 SGHNT, CDR2 YYREEE (reference sequence). The CDR3 reads CASSSSRIDEQYF. CDR3 DNA: TGTGCCAGCAGCTCATCTAGAATCGACGAGCAGTACTTC.

The chain links TRBV21-1 to TRBJ2-3; the DNA was not used to check the table's D call, TRBD2. TRBV21-1 is listed as a pseudogene. This CDR3 has 13 amino acids. The CDR3 sequence is CASTREETDTQYF. CDR3 DNA: TGTGCCAGCACGCGGGAGGAGACAGATACGCAGTATTTT.

The chain has TRBV5-1 and TRBJ2-7, with D hard to call. Germline CDR1 reads SGHRS; CDR2 reads YFSETQ. The CDR3 covers 14 residues. Between the trimmed V and J ends, which lost 2 bases and 3 bases, there was a span of 12 bases. The CDR3 reads CASSLNIPGYEQYF. CDR3 DNA sequence: TGCGCCAGCAGCTTAAACATTCCGGGCTACGAGCAGTACTTC.

This clone has just a few counts. The V and J genes are TRBV4-1 and TRBJ1-2; a weak D match, TRBD1 (5 bases). The CDR3 covers 17 residues. CDR1 and CDR2 from the germline V gene are MGHRA and YSYEKL. V lost 2 bases to trimming and J lost 6 bases, with 22 bases between them. In DNA, the CDR3 is TGCGCCAGCAGCCAACAATCGAGGACAAGAAAACGGGATGGCTACACCTTC. Its protein is CASSQQSRTRKRDGYTF.

The chain recombines TRBV5-1 with TRBJ2-3; 8 nucleotides line up with TRBD1. The CDR3 has 14 residues. Unmatched junction bases numbered 4, after V lost 4 bases and J lost 3 bases. Germline V gives CDR1 SGHRS, CDR2 YFSETQ. The CDR3 DNA reads TGCGCCAGCAGCATGGGACAGGTAACAGATACGCAGTATTTT. Translation gives CASSMGQVTDTQYF.

The chain recombines TRBV18 with TRBJ2-2; D might be TRBD2 (5 bases). Germline V gene lookup returns CDR1 KGHSH and CDR2 LQKENI. Trimming removed 8 bases from V and 8 bases from J, with 15 bases in between. The CDR3 covers 13 residues. As DNA, the CDR3 is TGTGCCAGCCAAGGACCCGGAGGTGGGGAGCTGTTTTTT. Encoded protein: CASQGPGGGELFF.

The chain combines TRBV7-9 with TRBJ2-7, with 9 bases that match TRBD2. CDR1 and CDR2 (germline): SEHNR, FQNEAQ (reference sequence). After removal of 5 bases from V and 3 bases from J, the junction contained 5 bases not matched to a gene. The CDR3 covers 14 residues. The CDR3 DNA sequence: TGTGCCAGCAGCAGACCTAGCGGGAACTACGAGCAGTACTTC. Translating gives CASSRPSGNYEQYF.

The rearrangement uses TRBV9 and TRBJ2-1; 7 bases are a match to TRBD2. The CDR3 spans 15 residues. The V and J ends lost 0 bases and 7 bases, in that order; junction bases with no gene match: 7. Germline-derived CDR1 and CDR2 are SGDLS and YYNGEE. CDR3 coding DNA: TGTGCCAGCAGCGTAGGGGCGGGAGTGGGGAATGAGCAGTTCTTC. Its translation is CASSVGAGVGNEQFF. Based on the CDR3 plus reference TRBV9 and TRBJ2-1, the full variable domain is DSGVTQTPKHLITATGQRVTLRCSPRSGDLSVYWYQQSLDQGLQFLIQYYNGEERAKGNILERFSAQQFPDLHSELNLSSLELGDSALYFCASSVGAGVGNEQFFGPGTRLTVL.

The table lists this clone with a few counts. At the DNA level, this CDR3 is encoded by other sequences in the same sample as well. The J gene is TRBJ1-1, the V gene TRBV5-1; D remains ambiguous. The CDR3 has 13 residues. Germline CDR1 SGHRS, CDR2 YFSETQ. With 1 base removed from V and 5 bases from J, the gap between germline ends came to 9 bases. CDR3 amino acids: CASSLRGGTEAFF. The CDR3 DNA sequence: TGCGCCAGCAGCTTGCGGGGAGGGACTGAAGCTTTCTTT.

This sequence joins TRBV7-9 and TRBJ2-6; maybe TRBD2 (6 bases). From germline, CDR1 is SEHNR and CDR2 FQNEAQ (reference sequence). The ends were cut back, 5 bases at V and 5 bases at J, with 13 bases in the middle. CDR3 length equals 15 residues. The DNA for the CDR3 is TGTGCCAGCAGCGGAGGGTTCTATCGGGCCAACGTCCTGACTTTC. Translation: CASSGGFYRANVLTF.

This chain uses TRBV19 with TRBJ2-3; D not certain. Germline CDR1 is LNHDA and CDR2 is SQIVND (reference sequence). The CDR3 loop spans 11 amino acids. Trimming stripped 10 bases from V and 6 bases from J, with 11 bases between. DNA for the CDR3: TGTGCCACTTTTCATCAGGATACGCAGTATTTT. This gives the protein CATFHQDTQYF.

This sequence joins TRBV10-1 and TRBJ2-1; TRBD1 agrees at 7 bases. Germline loops: CDR1 WNHNN, CDR2 SYGVQD (reference sequence). The CDR3 has 16 amino acids. Germline trimming cut 3 bases from V and 1 base from J; bases unmatched to any gene: 6. The CDR3: CASSEDRVISYNEQFF. The CDR3 region has the DNA TGCGCCAGCAGTGAAGACAGGGTAATTTCCTACAATGAGCAGTTCTTC.

The rearrangement joins TRBV19 to TRBJ2-7, with TRBD2 identical over 14 bases. V lost 3 bases to trimming and J lost 2 bases; unmatched junction nucleotides: 3. Germline CDR1 reads LNHDA; CDR2 reads SQIVND (reference sequence). The CDR3 has 16 amino acids. The CDR3 spells CASSIRLAGGPYEQYF. In DNA form, the CDR3 reads TGTGCCAGTAGTATCAGACTAGCGGGAGGGCCCTACGAGCAGTACTTC.

This clone was counted only a few times. The CDR3 is CASSPRVIPLHF. CDR3 DNA sequence: TGTGCCAGCAGCCCCCGGGTTATTCCCCTCCACTTT. The chain carries TRBV28 and TRBJ1-6; D is unresolved. Trimming took 6 bases from V and 13 from J, leaving 13 bases between them. Looked up from germline, CDR1 is MDHEN and CDR2 is SYDVKM. The CDR3 contains 12 residues.